This T cell receptor (beta chain) was recorded in a study of T cells after yellow fever vaccination. Trimming cost V 1 base and J 0 bases, with 10 bases left between them. The CDR3 totals 17 residues. Germline V lookup: CDR1 SGHDN, CDR2 FVKESK. This clonotype was recorded only once. In TCRdb, the 5' RACE reads were re-called with MiXCR into one record per CDR3 protein. The table records hundreds of thousands of distinct CDR3 sequences, approximately 19% of them present only once. This TCR was sampled from a man aged 18 to 30 who received the YFV17D yellow fever vaccine. The sample consisted of PBMCs, taken before the yellow fever booster vaccination. V is TRBV14 and J is TRBJ1-6; D call uncertain. The CDR3 DNA follows: TGTGCCAGCAGCCAAGTGGGGAGGAGCTCCTATAATTCACCCCTCCACTTT. Translated: CASSQVGRSSYNSPLHF.